Sequencing of this TCR beta chain was carried out in a study of T cell responses to AZD1222 COVID-19 vaccine. Notes on the study in general: Per reports, nearly half of all spike-specific TCRs target regions that are unmutated in variants. Spike-specific TCR breadth and depth went up after people got two AZD1222 doses. Donors were largely white British and mainly female; clonal diversity was possibly underestimated.

Here immunoSEQ multiplex PCR was the method, and the copy in TCRdb shows in-frame clones only, minus some. The sample includes tens of thousands of clones, roughly nine tenths of them seen just once. A word on this clone: Its antigen is not known.

The sample was peripheral blood, taken 28 days after the second AZD1222 dose. This clonotype was obtained from an adult who received the AZD1222 COVID-19 vaccine.

The CDR3 bases are TGTGCCAGCAGCCTGACAGGAGACACTGAAGCTTTCTTT. This codes for CASSLTGDTEAFF. This chain links TRBV7-3 with TRBJ1-1; TRBD1 might be the D (6 bases). V lost 5 bases, J lost 3 bases, and 10 bases lay in between. CDR1 is SGHTA and CDR2 is FQGTGA in the germline V gene. The CDR3 is 13 residues long.